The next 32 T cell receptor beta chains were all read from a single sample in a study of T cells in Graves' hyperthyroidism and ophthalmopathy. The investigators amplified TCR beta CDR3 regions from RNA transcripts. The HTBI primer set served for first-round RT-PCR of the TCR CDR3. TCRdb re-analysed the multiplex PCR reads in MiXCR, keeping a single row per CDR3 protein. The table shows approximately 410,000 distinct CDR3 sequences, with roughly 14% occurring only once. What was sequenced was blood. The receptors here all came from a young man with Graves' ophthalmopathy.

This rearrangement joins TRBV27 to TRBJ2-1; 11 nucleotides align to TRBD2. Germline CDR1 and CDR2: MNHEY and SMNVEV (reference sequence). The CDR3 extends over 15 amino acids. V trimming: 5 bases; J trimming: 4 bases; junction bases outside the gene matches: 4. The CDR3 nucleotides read TGTGCCAGCAGTCAGACTAGCGGGGTTTACAATGAGCAGTTCTTC. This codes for CASSQTSGVYNEQFF.

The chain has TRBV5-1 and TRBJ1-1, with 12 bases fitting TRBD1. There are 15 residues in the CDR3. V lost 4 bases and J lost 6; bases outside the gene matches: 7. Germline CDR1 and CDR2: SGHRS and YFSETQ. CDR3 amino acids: CASSMGQGAISEAFF. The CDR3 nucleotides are TGCGCCAGCAGCATGGGACAGGGGGCGATCTCTGAAGCTTTCTTT.

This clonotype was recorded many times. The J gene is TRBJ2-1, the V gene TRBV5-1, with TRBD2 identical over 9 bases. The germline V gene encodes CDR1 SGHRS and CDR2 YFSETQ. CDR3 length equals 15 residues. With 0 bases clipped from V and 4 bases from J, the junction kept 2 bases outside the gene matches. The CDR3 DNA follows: TGCGCCAGCAGCTTGGCCCTAGCGGGGTACAATGAGCAGTTCTTC. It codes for CASSLALAGYNEQFF. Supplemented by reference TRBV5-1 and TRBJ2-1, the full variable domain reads KAGVTQTPRYLIKTRGQQVTLSCSPISGHRSVSWYQQTPGQGLQFLFEYFSETQRNKGNFPGRFSGRQFSNSRSEMNVSTLELGDSALYLCASSLALAGYNEQFFGPGTRLTVL.

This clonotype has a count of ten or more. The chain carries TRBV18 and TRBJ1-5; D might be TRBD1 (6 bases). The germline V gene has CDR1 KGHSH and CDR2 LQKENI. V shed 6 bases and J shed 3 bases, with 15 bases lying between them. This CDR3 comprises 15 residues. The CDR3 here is CASSLSGAYNQPQHF. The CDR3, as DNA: TGTGCCAGCTCCCTTTCAGGGGCCTACAATCAGCCCCAGCATTTT.

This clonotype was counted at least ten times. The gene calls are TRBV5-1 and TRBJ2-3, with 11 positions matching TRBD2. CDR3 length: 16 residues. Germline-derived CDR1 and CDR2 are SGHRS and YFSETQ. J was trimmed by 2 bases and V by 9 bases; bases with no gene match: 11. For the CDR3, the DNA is TGCGCCACCTCTCCCACTAGCGGGGGATCCACAGATACGCAGTATTTT. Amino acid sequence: CATSPTSGGSTDTQYF.

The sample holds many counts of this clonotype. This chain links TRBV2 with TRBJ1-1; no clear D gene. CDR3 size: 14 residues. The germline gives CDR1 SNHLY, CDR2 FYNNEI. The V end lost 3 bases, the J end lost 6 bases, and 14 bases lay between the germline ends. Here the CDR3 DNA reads TGTGCCAGCAGTGAGCAGCTAGGTGTCTCTGAAGCTTTCTTT. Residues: CASSEQLGVSEAFF.

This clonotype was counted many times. This CDR3 is CASSQTPGELFF. Written as DNA, the CDR3 is TGTGCCAGCTCACAAACACCCGGGGAGCTGTTTTTT. The chain employs TRBV18 and TRBJ2-2; no reliable D call. Germline V lookup: CDR1 KGHSH, CDR2 LQKENI. The CDR3 consists of 12 residues. The ends were cut back, 4 bases at V and 6 bases at J, with 6 bases in the middle. The full variable domain, its missing parts supplied by reference TRBV18 and TRBJ2-2, is NAGVMQNPRHLVRRRGQEARLRCSPMKGHSHVYWYRQLPEEGLKFMVYLQKENIIDESGMPKERFSAEFPKEGPSILRIQQVVRGDSAAYFCASSQTPGELFFGEGSRLTVL.

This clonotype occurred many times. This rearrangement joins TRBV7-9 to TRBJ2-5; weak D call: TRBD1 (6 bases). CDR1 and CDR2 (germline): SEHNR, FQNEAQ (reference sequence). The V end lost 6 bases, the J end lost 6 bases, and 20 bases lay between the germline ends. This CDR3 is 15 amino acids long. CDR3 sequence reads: CASRRHADRTQTQYF. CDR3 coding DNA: TGTGCCAGCAGGCGGCATGCAGACAGGACTCAGACCCAGTACTTC.

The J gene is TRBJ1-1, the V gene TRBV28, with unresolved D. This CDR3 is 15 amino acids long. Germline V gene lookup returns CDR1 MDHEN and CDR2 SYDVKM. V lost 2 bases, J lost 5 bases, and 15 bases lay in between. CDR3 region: CASSLPPRHGTEAFF. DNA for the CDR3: TGTGCCAGCAGTTTACCCCCCAGGCATGGTACTGAAGCTTTCTTT.

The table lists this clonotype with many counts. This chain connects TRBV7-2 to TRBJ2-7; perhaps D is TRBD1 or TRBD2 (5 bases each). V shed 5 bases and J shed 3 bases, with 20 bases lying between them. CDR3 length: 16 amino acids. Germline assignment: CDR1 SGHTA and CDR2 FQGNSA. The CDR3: CASSTRGPEVLYEQYF. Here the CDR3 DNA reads TGTGCCAGCAGCACCCGGGGCCCCGAAGTTCTCTACGAGCAGTACTTC.

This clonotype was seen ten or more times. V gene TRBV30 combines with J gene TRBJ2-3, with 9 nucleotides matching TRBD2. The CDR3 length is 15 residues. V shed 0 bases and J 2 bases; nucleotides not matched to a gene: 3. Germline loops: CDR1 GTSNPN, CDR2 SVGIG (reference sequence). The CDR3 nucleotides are TGTGCCTGGAGTGTACGCGGGAGGGTCACAGATACGCAGTATTTT. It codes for CAWSVRGRVTDTQYF.

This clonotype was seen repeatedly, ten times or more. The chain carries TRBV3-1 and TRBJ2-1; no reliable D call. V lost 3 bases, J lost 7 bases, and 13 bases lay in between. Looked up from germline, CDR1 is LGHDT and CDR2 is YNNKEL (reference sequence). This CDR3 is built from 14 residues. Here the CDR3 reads CASSHQNSLNEQFF. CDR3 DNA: TGTGCCAGCAGCCATCAGAACAGCCTTAATGAGCAGTTCTTC.

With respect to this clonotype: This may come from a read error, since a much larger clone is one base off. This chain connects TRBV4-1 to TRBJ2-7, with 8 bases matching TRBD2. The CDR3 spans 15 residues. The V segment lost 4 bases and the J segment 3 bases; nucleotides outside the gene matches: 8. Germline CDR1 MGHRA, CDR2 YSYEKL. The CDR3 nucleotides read TGCGCCAGCAGCCGACGCCCCGGGGGGGGCTACGAGCAGTACTTC. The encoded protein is CASSRRPGGGYEQYF.

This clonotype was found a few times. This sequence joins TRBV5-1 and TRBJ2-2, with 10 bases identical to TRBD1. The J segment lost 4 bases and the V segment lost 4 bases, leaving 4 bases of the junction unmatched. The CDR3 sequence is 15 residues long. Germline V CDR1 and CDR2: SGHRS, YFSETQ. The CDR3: CASSGTGATTGELFF. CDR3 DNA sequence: TGCGCCAGCAGCGGGACAGGGGCCACCACCGGGGAGCTGTTTTTT.

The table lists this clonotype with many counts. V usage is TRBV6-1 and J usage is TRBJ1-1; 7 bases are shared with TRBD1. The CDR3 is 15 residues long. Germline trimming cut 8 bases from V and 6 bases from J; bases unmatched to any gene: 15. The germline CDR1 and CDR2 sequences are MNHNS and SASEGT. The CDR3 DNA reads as TGTGCCAGCGAGCCTAAACAGGGGTTTAGGGCTGAAGCTTTCTTT. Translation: CASEPKQGFRAEAFF.

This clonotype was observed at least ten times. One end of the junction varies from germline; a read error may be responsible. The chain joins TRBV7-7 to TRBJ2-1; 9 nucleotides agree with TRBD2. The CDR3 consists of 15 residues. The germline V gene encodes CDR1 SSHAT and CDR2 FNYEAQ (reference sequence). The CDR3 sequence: CASSPVAGVNNEQFF. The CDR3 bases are TGTGCTAGCAGCCCCGTAGCGGGAGTGAACAATGAGCAGTTCTTC.

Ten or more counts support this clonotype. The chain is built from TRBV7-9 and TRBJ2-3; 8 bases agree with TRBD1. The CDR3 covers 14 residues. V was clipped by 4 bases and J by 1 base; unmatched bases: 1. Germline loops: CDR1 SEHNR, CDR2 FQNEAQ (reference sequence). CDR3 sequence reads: CASSSGQGTDTQYF. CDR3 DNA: TGTGCCAGCAGCTCGGGACAGGGCACAGATACGCAGTATTTT. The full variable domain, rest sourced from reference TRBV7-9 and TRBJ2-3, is DTGVSQNPRHKITKRGQNVTFRCDPISEHNRLYWYRQTLGQGPEFLTYFQNEAQLEKSRLLSDRFSAERPKGSFSTLEIQRTEQGDSAMYLCASSSGQGTDTQYFGPGTRLTVL.

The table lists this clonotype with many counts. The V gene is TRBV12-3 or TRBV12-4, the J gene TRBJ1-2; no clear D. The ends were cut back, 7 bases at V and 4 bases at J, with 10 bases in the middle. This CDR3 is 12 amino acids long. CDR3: CASTGSSYGYTF. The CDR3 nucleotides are TGTGCCAGCACGGGGTCGAGCTATGGCTACACCTTC.

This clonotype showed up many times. CDR3 sequence (DNA): TGTGCCAGCAGCTCCTGGACGTTCCAAGAGACCCAGTACTTC. Amino acid sequence: CASSSWTFQETQYF. The V call is TRBV7-9, the J call TRBJ2-5; no clear D gene. The CDR3 is made up of 14 amino acids. Germline V gene lookup returns CDR1 SEHNR and CDR2 FQNEAQ (reference sequence). Trimming took 4 bases from V and 1 from J, leaving 10 bases between them.

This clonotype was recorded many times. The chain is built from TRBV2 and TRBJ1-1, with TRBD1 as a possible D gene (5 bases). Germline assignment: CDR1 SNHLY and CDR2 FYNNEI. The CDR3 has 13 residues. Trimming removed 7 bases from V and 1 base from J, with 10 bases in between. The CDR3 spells CASIGTANTEAFF. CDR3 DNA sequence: TGTGCCAGCATAGGGACGGCGAACACTGAAGCTTTCTTT.

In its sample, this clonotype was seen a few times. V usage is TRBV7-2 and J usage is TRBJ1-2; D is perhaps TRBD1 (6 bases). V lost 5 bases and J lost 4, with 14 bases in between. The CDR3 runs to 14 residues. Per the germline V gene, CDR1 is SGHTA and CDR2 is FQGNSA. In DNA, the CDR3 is TGTGCCAGCAGCGTTACAGGGACAACCTATGGCTACACCTTC. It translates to CASSVTGTTYGYTF.

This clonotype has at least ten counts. CDR3 DNA sequence: TGTGCTAGTGATGGCGGCGCGACAGGCGCCCTATCCTACGAGCAGTACTTC. Translating it yields CASDGGATGALSYEQYF. V and J are TRBV12-5 and TRBJ2-7; maybe TRBD1 (6 bases). CDR3 size: 17 residues. V was pared by 7 bases and J by 1 base, with 23 bases between. Germline V gives CDR1 LGHNT, CDR2 FRNRAP.

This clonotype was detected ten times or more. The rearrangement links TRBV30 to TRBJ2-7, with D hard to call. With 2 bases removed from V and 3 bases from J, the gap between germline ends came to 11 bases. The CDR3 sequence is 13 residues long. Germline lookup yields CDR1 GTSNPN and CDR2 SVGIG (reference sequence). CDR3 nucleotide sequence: TGTGCCTGGAGTAACGGTGACCTCTACGAGCAGTACTTC. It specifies CAWSNGDLYEQYF. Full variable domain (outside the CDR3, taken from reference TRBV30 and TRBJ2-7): SQTIHQWPATLVQPVGSPLSLECTVEGTSNPNLYWYRQAAGRGLQLLFYSVGIGQISSEVPQNLSASRPQDRQFILSSKKLLLSDSGFYLCAWSNGDLYEQYFGPGTRLTVT.

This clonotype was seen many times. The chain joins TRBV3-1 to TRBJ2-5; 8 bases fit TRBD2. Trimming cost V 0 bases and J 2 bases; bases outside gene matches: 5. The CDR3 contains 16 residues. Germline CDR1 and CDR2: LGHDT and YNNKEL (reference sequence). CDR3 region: CASSQEVAGRQETQYF. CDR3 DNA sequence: TGTGCCAGCAGCCAAGAGGTAGCGGGGCGTCAAGAGACCCAGTACTTC.

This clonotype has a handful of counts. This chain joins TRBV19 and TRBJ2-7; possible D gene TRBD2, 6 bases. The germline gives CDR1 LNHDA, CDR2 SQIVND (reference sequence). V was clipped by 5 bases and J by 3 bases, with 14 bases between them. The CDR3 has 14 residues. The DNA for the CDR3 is TGTGCCAGTAGTTCCGGGGGAGGAGGCTACGAGCAGTACTTC. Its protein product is CASSSGGGGYEQYF.

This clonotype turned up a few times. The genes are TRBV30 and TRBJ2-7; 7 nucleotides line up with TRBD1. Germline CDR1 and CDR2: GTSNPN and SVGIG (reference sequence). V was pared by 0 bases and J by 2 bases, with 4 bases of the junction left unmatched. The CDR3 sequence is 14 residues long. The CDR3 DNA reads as TGTGCCTGGAGTGTAGACAGGGAGCCCTACGAGCAGTACTTC. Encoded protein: CAWSVDREPYEQYF. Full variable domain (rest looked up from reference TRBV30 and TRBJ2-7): SQTIHQWPATLVQPVGSPLSLECTVEGTSNPNLYWYRQAAGRGLQLLFYSVGIGQISSEVPQNLSASRPQDRQFILSSKKLLLSDSGFYLCAWSVDREPYEQYFGPGTRLTVT.

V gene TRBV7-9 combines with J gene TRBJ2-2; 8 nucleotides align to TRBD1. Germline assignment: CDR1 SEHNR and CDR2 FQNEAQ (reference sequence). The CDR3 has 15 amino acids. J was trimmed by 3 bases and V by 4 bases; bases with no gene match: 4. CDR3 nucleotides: TGTGCCAGCAGCTCGACAGGGGTTGACACCGGGGAGCTGTTTTTT. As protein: CASSSTGVDTGELFF.

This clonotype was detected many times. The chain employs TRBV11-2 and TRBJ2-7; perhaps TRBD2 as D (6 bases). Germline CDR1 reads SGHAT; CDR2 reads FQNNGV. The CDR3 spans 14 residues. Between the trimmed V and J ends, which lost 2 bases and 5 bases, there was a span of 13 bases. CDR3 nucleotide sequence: TGTGCCAGCAGCTTAACGGGAGTGGCCCACGAGCAGTACTTC. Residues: CASSLTGVAHEQYF.

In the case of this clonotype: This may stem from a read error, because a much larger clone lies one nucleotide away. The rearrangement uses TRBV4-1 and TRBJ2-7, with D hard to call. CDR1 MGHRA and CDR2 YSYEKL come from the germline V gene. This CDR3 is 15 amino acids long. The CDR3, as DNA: TGCGCCGGCAGCCAAGATGTGGGATCCTCCTACGAGCAGTACTTC. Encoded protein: CAGSQDVGSSYEQYF.

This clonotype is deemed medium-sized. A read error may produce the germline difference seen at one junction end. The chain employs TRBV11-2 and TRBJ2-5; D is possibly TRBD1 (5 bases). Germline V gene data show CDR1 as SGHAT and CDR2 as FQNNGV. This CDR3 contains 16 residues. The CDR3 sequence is CASSLYGHSQKETQYF. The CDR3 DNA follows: TGTGCCAGCAGCTTATATGGACACTCCCAAAAAGAAACCCAGTACTTC.

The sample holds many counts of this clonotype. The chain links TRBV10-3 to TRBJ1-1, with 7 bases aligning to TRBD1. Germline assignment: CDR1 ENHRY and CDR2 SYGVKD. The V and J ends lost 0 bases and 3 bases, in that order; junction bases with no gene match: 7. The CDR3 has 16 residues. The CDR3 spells CAISESTGREDTEAFF. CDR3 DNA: TGTGCCATCAGTGAGTCGACAGGGAGGGAGGACACTGAAGCTTTCTTT.

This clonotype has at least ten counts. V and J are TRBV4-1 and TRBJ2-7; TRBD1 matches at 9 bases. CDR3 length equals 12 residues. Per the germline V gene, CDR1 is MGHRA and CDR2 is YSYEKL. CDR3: CDAVQGAEEQYF. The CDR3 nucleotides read TGCGACGCGGTACAGGGGGCGGAAGAGCAGTACTTC.